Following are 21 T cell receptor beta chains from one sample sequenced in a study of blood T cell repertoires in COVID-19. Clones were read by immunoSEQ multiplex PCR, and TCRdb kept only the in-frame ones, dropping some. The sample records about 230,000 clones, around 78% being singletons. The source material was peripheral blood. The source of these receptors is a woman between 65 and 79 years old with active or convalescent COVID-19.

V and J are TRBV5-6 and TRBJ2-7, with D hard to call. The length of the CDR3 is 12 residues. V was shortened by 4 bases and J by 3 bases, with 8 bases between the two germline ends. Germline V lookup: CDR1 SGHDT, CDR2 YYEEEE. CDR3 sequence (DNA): TGTGCCAGCAGCACGGGTAGCTACGAGCAGTACTTC. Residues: CASSTGSYEQYF.

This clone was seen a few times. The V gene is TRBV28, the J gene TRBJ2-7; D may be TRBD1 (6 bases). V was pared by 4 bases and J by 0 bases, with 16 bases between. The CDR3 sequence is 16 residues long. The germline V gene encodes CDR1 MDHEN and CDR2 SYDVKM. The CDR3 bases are TGTGCCAGCAGTTCTCTCAGGGACATCGCCTCCTACGAGCAGTACTTC. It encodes CASSSLRDIASYEQYF.

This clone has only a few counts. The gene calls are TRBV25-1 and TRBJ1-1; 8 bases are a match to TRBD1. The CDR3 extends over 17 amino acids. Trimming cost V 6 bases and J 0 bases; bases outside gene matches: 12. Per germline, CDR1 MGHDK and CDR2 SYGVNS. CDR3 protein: CASREDRDGMVNTEAFF. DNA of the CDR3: TGTGCCAGCAGGGAGGACAGGGATGGTATGGTGAACACTGAAGCTTTCTTT.

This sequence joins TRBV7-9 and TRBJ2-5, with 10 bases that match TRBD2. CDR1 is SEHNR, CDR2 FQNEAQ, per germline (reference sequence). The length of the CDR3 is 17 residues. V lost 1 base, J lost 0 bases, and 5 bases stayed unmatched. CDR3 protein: CASSLGSGGKYQETQYF. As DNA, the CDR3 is TGTGCCAGCAGCTTAGGTAGCGGGGGGAAGTACCAAGAGACCCAGTACTTC.

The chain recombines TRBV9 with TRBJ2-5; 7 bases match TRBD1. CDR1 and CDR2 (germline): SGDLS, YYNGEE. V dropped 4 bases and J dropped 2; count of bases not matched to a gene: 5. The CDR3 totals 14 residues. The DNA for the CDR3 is TGTGCCAGCAGCCGGGGACAGACGCAAGAGACCCAGTACTTC. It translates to CASSRGQTQETQYF.

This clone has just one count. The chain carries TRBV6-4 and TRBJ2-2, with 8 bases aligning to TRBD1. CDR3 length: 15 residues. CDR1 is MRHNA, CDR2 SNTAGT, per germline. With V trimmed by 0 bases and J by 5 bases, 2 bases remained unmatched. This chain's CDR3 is CASSDSGQGTGELFF. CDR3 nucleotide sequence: TGTGCCAGCAGTGACTCCGGACAGGGTACCGGGGAGCTGTTTTTT.

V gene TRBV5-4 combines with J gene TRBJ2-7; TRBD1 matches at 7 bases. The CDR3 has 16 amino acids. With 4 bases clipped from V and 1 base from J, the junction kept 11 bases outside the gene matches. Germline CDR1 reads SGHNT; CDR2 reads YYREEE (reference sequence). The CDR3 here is CASSLWDSLKSYEQYF. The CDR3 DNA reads TGTGCCAGCAGCCTCTGGGACAGCCTAAAGTCCTACGAGCAGTACTTC.

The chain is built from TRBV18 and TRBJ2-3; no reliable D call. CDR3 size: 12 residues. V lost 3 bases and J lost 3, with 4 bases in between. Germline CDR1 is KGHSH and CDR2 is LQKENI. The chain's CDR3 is CASSPRTDTQYF. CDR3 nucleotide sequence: TGTGCCAGCTCACCGAGAACAGATACGCAGTATTTT.

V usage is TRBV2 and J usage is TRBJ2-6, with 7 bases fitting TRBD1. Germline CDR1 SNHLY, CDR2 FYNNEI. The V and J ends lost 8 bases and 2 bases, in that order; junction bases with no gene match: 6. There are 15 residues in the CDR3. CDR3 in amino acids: CASGRGGAGANVLTF. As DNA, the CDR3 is TGTGCCAGCGGTAGAGGGGGCGCTGGGGCCAACGTCCTGACTTTC.

CDR3 region: CASSGQGGNQPQHF. Written as DNA, the CDR3 is TGTGCCAGCAGCGGACAGGGGGGAAATCAGCCCCAGCATTTT. The J gene is TRBJ1-5, the V gene TRBV9; 9 positions match TRBD1. The CDR3 has 14 residues. Trimming cost V 3 bases and J 4 bases; bases outside gene matches: 2. Germline CDR1 reads SGDLS; CDR2 reads YYNGEE.

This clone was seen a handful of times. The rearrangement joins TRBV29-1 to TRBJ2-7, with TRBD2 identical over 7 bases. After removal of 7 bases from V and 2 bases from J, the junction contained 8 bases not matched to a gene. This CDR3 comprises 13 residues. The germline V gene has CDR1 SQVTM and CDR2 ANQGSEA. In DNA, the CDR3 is TGCAGCGGGAGCGGGGCCCTACCCTACGAGCAGTACTTC. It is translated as CSGSGALPYEQYF.

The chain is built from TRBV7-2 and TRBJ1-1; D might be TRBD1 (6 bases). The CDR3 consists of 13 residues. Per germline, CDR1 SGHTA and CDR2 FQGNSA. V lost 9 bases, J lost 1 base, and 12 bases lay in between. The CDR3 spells CASHFRGNTEAFF. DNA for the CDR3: TGTGCCAGTCATTTCAGGGGGAACACTGAAGCTTTCTTT.

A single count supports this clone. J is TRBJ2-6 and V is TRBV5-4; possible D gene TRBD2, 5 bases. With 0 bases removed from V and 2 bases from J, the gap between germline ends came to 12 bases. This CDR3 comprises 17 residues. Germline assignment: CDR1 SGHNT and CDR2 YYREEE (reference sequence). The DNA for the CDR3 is TGTGCCAGCAGCTTGGACTTTGGGAGCGCTGGGGCCAACGTCCTGACTTTC. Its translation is CASSLDFGSAGANVLTF.

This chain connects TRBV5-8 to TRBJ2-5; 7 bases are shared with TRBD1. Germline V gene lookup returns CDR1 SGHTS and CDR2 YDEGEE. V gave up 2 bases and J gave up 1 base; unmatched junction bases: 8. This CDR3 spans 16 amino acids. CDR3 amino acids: CASSFSPRDSQETQYF. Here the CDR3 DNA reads TGTGCCAGCAGCTTTAGTCCCCGGGACAGCCAAGAGACCCAGTACTTC.

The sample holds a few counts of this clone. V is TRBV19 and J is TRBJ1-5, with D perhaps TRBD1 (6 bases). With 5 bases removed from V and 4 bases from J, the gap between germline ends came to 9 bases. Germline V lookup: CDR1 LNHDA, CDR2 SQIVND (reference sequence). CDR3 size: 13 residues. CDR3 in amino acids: CASSGGRNQPQHF. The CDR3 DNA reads TGTGCCAGTAGTGGGGGCCGGAATCAGCCCCAGCATTTT.

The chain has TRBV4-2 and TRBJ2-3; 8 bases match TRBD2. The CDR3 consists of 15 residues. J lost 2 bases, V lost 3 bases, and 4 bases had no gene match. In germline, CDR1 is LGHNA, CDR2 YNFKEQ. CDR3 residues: CASSHSGSYTDTQYF. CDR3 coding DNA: TGTGCCAGCAGCCACAGCGGGAGTTACACAGATACGCAGTATTTT.

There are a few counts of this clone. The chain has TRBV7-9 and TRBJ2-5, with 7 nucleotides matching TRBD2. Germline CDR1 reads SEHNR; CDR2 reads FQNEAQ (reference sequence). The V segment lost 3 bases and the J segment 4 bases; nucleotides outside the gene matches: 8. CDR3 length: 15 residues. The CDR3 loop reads CASSFAGDRGETQYF. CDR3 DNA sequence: TGTGCCAGCAGCTTTGCGGGAGACCGAGGAGAGACCCAGTACTTC.

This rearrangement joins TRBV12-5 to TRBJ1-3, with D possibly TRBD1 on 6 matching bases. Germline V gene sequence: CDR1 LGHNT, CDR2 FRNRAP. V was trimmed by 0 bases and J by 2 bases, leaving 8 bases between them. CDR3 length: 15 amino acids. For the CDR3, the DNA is TGTGCTAGTGGTTTGGTCGAGGGGGCTGGAAACACCATATATTTT. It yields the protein CASGLVEGAGNTIYF.

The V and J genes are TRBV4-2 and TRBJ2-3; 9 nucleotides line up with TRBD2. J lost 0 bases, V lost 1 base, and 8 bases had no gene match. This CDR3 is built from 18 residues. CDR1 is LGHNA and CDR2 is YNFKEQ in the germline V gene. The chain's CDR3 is CASSQAKAGGTSTDTQYF. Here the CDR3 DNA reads TGTGCCAGCAGCCAAGCCAAAGCGGGAGGCACCAGCACAGATACGCAGTATTTT.

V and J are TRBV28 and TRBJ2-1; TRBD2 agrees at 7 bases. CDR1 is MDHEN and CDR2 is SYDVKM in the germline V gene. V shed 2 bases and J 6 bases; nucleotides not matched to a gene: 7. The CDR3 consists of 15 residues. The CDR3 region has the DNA TGTGCCAGCAGTTTAGCGGGAGCAAAGGGCAATGAGCAGTTCTTC. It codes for CASSLAGAKGNEQFF.

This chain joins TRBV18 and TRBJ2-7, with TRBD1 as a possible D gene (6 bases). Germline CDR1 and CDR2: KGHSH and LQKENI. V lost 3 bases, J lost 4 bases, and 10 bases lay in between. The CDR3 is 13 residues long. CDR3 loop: CASSPGAGYEQYF. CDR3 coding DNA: TGTGCCAGCTCACCGGGGGCAGGGTACGAGCAGTACTTC.